A single sample is the source of the 32 T cell receptor beta chains below, sequenced in a study of blood T cell repertoires in COVID-19. Using immunoSEQ multiplex PCR, the repertoire was profiled, and TCRdb retains in-frame clones only, with some absent. Of roughly 350,000 clones listed, approximately 90% are singletons. The specimen sequenced was peripheral blood. The receptors derive from a young woman who had recovered from COVID-19.

The table lists this clone with a count of one. The chain joins TRBV7-9 to TRBJ2-3, with a tentative D call TRBD2 (6 bases). The CDR3 has 15 residues. Germline V lookup: CDR1 SEHNR, CDR2 FQNEAQ (reference sequence). Trimming left V 7 bases short and J 0 bases short, with 14 bases between. In nucleotides, the CDR3 is TGTGCCAGCAACGAGCGCGCGGGAAGCACAGATACGCAGTATTTT. This encodes CASNERAGSTDTQYF.

This chain uses TRBV3-1 (or the pseudogene TRBV3-2) with TRBJ2-6; no firm D call. Trimming took 4 bases from V and 12 from J, leaving 19 bases between them. Germline-derived CDR1 and CDR2 are LGHDT and YNNKEL (reference sequence). The CDR3 consists of 15 residues. The CDR3 is CASSLGPSLTGVLTF. As DNA, the CDR3 is TGTGCCAGCAGCCTTGGCCCGTCTCTGACGGGCGTCCTGACTTTC.

This clone has only one observation. One end of the junction fails to match germline, which may point to a read error. The chain couples TRBV12-3 or TRBV12-4 to TRBJ1-1; 9 bases fit TRBD1. The CDR3 consists of 13 residues. CDR3 sequence: CASSLMAGQGVIF. Here the CDR3 DNA reads TGTGCCAGCAGCCTAATGGCGGGACAGGGAGTAATCTTT.

The chain couples TRBV12-3 or TRBV12-4 to TRBJ2-1; D call uncertain. The length of the CDR3 is 13 residues. V was pared by 3 bases and J by 2 bases, with 5 bases between. The CDR3 is CASSFGPYNEQFF. As DNA, the CDR3 is TGTGCCAGCAGTTTTGGCCCCTACAATGAGCAGTTCTTC.

The chain carries TRBV5-1 and TRBJ2-3, with a tentative D call TRBD1 (5 bases). The CDR3 totals 17 residues. Trimming took off 0 bases at V and 8 bases at J, with 22 bases between the two ends. Germline CDR1 is SGHRS and CDR2 is YFSETQ. CDR3 sequence reads: CASSLVGRAQTQGTQYF. CDR3 sequence (DNA): TGCGCCAGCAGCTTGGTGGGTAGGGCACAGACGCAGGGTACGCAGTATTTT. The full variable domain, completed using reference TRBV5-1 and TRBJ2-3, is KAGVTQTPRYLIKTRGQQVTLSCSPISGHRSVSWYQQTPGQGLQFLFEYFSETQRNKGNFPGRFSGRQFSNSRSEMNVSTLELGDSALYLCASSLVGRAQTQGTQYFGPGTRLTVL.

V gene TRBV11-3 combines with J gene TRBJ1-1; no reliable D call. The V and J ends lost 5 bases and 8 bases respectively, with 15 bases between them. The germline V gene has CDR1 SGHNT and CDR2 YENEEA. There are 13 residues in the CDR3. The CDR3 bases are TGTGCCAGCAGCGTTAATGGTTACCGGGAAGCTTTCTTT. Protein product: CASSVNGYREAFF. The full variable domain, completed using reference TRBV11-3 and TRBJ1-1, is EAGVVQSPRYKIIEKKQPVAFWCNPISGHNTLYWYLQNLGQGPELLIRYENEEAVDDSQLPKDRFSAERLKGVDSTLKIQPAELGDSAVYLCASSVNGYREAFFGQGTRLTVV.

This chain links TRBV11-3 with TRBJ2-2; D possibly corresponds to TRBD1 (5 bases). CDR1 SGHNT and CDR2 YENEEA come from the germline V gene. V lost 4 bases and J 1 base, leaving 7 bases between the germline ends. CDR3 size: 14 residues. The CDR3 region has the DNA TGTGCCAGCAGCTCCCAGGGGAACACCGGGGAGCTGTTTTTT. Its protein product is CASSSQGNTGELFF.

The chain links TRBV29-1 to TRBJ1-1; D not certain. The germline V and J ends were trimmed by 5 bases and 0 bases, with 4 bases remaining between them. CDR3 length: 11 amino acids. Germline V gene sequence: CDR1 SQVTM, CDR2 ANQGSEA. The DNA of the CDR3 is TGCAGCGTTCCAATGAACACTGAAGCTTTCTTT. Translation gives CSVPMNTEAFF.

V and J are TRBV19 and TRBJ1-3; D possibly corresponds to TRBD1 (5 bases). CDR1 is LNHDA and CDR2 is SQIVND in the germline V gene (reference sequence). The CDR3 is 17 residues long. V was shortened by 1 base and J by 10 bases, with 23 bases between the two germline ends. CDR3 DNA: TGTGCCAGTAGTATAGGTCGTTTTTGGGGCAGGTTCGGGACCATATATTTT. Translation: CASSIGRFWGRFGTIYF.

The V gene is TRBV3-1 (or the pseudogene TRBV3-2), the J gene TRBJ2-7, with D possibly being TRBD2 (5 bases). Germline loops: CDR1 LGHDT, CDR2 YNNKEL (reference sequence). V lost 0 bases to trimming and J lost 3 bases, with 15 bases between them. The CDR3 consists of 16 residues. The CDR3 protein is CASSQDGEGRFYEQYV. The CDR3 DNA follows: TGTGCCAGCAGCCAAGATGGCGAGGGCCGGTTCTACGAGCAGTACGTC.

The gene calls are TRBV21-1 and TRBJ2-3; the D call TRBD2 from the table was never checked on the DNA. TRBV21-1 is designated a pseudogene. The CDR3 is 15 amino acids. The CDR3 DNA is TGTGCCAGCTCGGCCCGGGGGGGGAGCACAGATACGCAGTATTTT. Its protein is CASSARGGSTDTQYF.

This rearrangement joins TRBV2 to TRBJ1-1, with 8 nucleotides matching TRBD1. The CDR3 sequence is 18 residues long. V shed 5 bases, J shed 1 base, and the junction held 15 bases outside the gene matches. Germline V lookup: CDR1 SNHLY, CDR2 FYNNEI. CDR3 coding DNA: TGTGCCAGCAGTTCACGAATAGGGGGACAGGTTAAGAACACTGAAGCTTTCTTT. Its protein product is CASSSRIGGQVKNTEAFF.

The J gene is TRBJ2-6, the V gene TRBV5-8; a possible D gene is TRBD2 (6 bases). The CDR3 totals 19 residues. CDR1 is SGHTS and CDR2 is YDEGEE in the germline V gene. V was cut by 4 bases and J by 0 bases, with 20 bases left in between. CDR3 sequence reads: CASSTPGVWAFSGANVLTF. The CDR3 nucleotides read TGTGCCAGCAGCACCCCGGGGGTTTGGGCGTTCTCTGGGGCCAACGTCCTGACTTTC.

This rearrangement joins TRBV5-4 to TRBJ2-5; TRBD2 agrees at 9 bases. V shed 2 bases and J 1 base; nucleotides not matched to a gene: 6. Germline CDR1 SGHNT, CDR2 YYREEE (reference sequence). The CDR3 has 16 amino acids. The CDR3 loop reads CASSLLQTSGQETQYF. The CDR3 DNA reads as TGTGCCAGCAGCTTACTCCAGACTAGCGGCCAAGAGACCCAGTACTTC.

The J gene is TRBJ1-1, the V gene TRBV11-1; the D is unclear. The CDR3 length is 14 residues. CDR1 and CDR2 (germline): SGHAT, FQDESV (reference sequence). V was pared by 9 bases and J by 4 bases, with 18 bases between. The CDR3 loop reads CARIFGVPRTEAFF. The CDR3 region has the DNA TGTGCCAGAATCTTCGGGGTCCCGCGCACTGAAGCTTTCTTT.

The chain employs TRBV9 and TRBJ1-4, with a tentative D call TRBD1 (5 bases). CDR3 size: 15 residues. The ends were cut back, 1 base at V and 3 bases at J, with 10 bases in the middle. Germline CDR1 and CDR2: SGDLS and YYNGEE. CDR3 sequence reads: CASSVYQGSNEKLFF. For the CDR3, the DNA is TGTGCCAGCAGCGTATACCAGGGTTCTAATGAAAAACTGTTTTTT. The whole variable domain, filled in from reference TRBV9 and TRBJ1-4, reads DSGVTQTPKHLITATGQRVTLRCSPRSGDLSVYWYQQSLDQGLQFLIQYYNGEERAKGNILERFSAQQFPDLHSELNLSSLELGDSALYFCASSVYQGSNEKLFFGSGTQLSVL.

This chain joins TRBV12-3 or TRBV12-4 and TRBJ2-3, with 8 bases identical to TRBD1. The CDR3 spans 13 residues. After removal of 4 bases from V and 9 bases from J, the junction contained 6 bases not matched to a gene. The CDR3 DNA is TGTGCCAGCAGTTCCAACAGGGGGATGACGCAGTATTTT. Its translation is CASSSNRGMTQYF.

J is TRBJ2-1 and V is TRBV9, with a weak D call TRBD2 (6 bases). Looked up from germline, CDR1 is SGDLS and CDR2 is YYNGEE. Trimming left V 0 bases short and J 9 bases short, with 22 bases between. The CDR3 length is 17 residues. The CDR3 spells CASSVAGTGSTWGEQFF. CDR3 DNA sequence: TGTGCCAGCAGCGTAGCCGGGACTGGCAGTACGTGGGGTGAGCAGTTCTTC.

The gene calls are TRBV4-3 and TRBJ1-2; D is perhaps TRBD1 (5 bases). CDR1 and CDR2 from the germline V gene are LGHNA and YSLEER. The CDR3 totals 13 residues. V lost 0 bases, J lost 8 bases, and 10 bases lay in between. CDR3 loop: CASSQDRGDGYTF. The CDR3 coding sequence is TGCGCCAGCAGCCAAGACCGGGGGGACGGCTACACCTTC.

The chain has TRBV7-9 and TRBJ1-5, with D perhaps TRBD1 (5 bases). CDR1 and CDR2 (germline): SEHNR, FQNEAQ (reference sequence). CDR3 size: 16 residues. V lost 4 bases and J lost 0, with 13 bases in between. CDR3 protein: CASSSGRGNSNQPQHF. The CDR3 DNA reads as TGTGCCAGCAGCTCCGGGAGGGGAAATAGCAATCAGCCCCAGCATTTT.

The chain carries TRBV28 and TRBJ2-5; 10 nucleotides match TRBD1. The germline V gene has CDR1 MDHEN and CDR2 SYDVKM. The CDR3 is made up of 15 amino acids. The V and J ends lost 8 bases and 4 bases, in that order; junction bases with no gene match: 10. CDR3 sequence: CASLRTGGSRETQYF. The CDR3 DNA is TGTGCCAGCCTTAGGACAGGGGGGAGTAGAGAGACCCAGTACTTC.

This sequence joins TRBV19 and TRBJ2-4, with TRBD2 as a possible D gene (7 bases). This CDR3 is 14 amino acids long. The V end lost 5 bases, the J end lost 7 bases, and 15 bases lay between the germline ends. The germline gives CDR1 LNHDA, CDR2 SQIVND (reference sequence). The chain's CDR3 is CASSLSGGQNIQYF. The CDR3 region has the DNA TGTGCCAGTAGTCTGTCGGGAGGACAGAACATTCAGTACTTC.

Comment on this clone: Other DNA sequences within the sample encode an identical CDR3. The chain recombines TRBV4-3 with TRBJ1-6; the match to TRBD1 covers 7 bases. V lost 1 base to trimming and J lost 10 bases; unmatched junction nucleotides: 4. This CDR3 spans 14 amino acids. The germline gives CDR1 LGHNA, CDR2 YSLEER. The DNA for the CDR3 is TGCGCCAGCAGCCAAGGACAGGGAGGCTCACCCCTCCACTTT. Translating gives CASSQGQGGSPLHF.

This clone was found once. The chain couples TRBV11-2 to TRBJ1-2, with TRBD1 as a possible D gene (6 bases). V lost 3 bases and J lost 4, with 15 bases in between. The CDR3 is 15 amino acids. Germline CDR1 reads SGHAT; CDR2 reads FQNNGV. The CDR3 nucleotides are TGTGCCAGCAGCTTCCGATCGACAGGAGTCTATGGCTACACCTTC. Translated: CASSFRSTGVYGYTF.

This clone has only a few counts. The V call is TRBV2, the J call TRBJ2-7; TRBD2 agrees at 7 bases. The V gene's germline CDR1 is SNHLY and CDR2 FYNNEI. The V segment lost 6 bases and the J segment 3 bases; nucleotides outside the gene matches: 8. This CDR3 contains 14 residues. The CDR3 sequence is CASREVREVYEQYV. The CDR3 DNA follows: TGTGCCAGCAGGGAGGTCCGGGAGGTCTACGAGCAGTACGTC.

The chain recombines TRBV2 with TRBJ2-3, with 7 bases that match TRBD2. CDR1 is SNHLY, CDR2 FYNNEI, per germline. The CDR3 is 16 amino acids. V shed 1 base, J shed 2 bases, and the junction held 6 bases outside the gene matches. In nucleotides, the CDR3 is TGTGCCAGCAGTGAAGGGGGGGGAGGTGCCACAGATACGCAGTATTTT. This sequence encodes CASSEGGGGATDTQYF.

The J gene is TRBJ2-1, the V gene TRBV5-1; 10 nucleotides align to TRBD2. V was clipped by 5 bases and J by 4 bases; unmatched bases: 3. The CDR3 spans 14 residues. From germline, CDR1 is SGHRS and CDR2 YFSETQ. The CDR3 nucleotides read TGCGCCAGCAGAGGACTAGCGGCTTACAATGAGCAGTTCTTC. It yields the protein CASRGLAAYNEQFF.

This chain joins TRBV11-2 and TRBJ2-7; 7 positions match TRBD1. CDR1 and CDR2 from the germline V gene are SGHAT and FQNNGV. Losses at the gene ends were 1 base for V and 2 bases for J; bases not matched to a gene: 17. The CDR3 extends over 19 amino acids. CDR3 coding DNA: TGTGCCAGCAGCTTAGCGATCCATGATACCGTCAGGGGGACCTACGAGCAGTACGTC. Amino acid sequence: CASSLAIHDTVRGTYEQYV.

This chain joins TRBV7-8 and TRBJ1-3; TRBD1 matches 9 bases. Trimming removed 5 bases from V and 0 bases from J; junction bases left unmatched: 5. This CDR3 contains 16 residues. CDR1 is SGHVS and CDR2 is FQNEAQ in the germline V gene. The CDR3 is CASSGYRGPSGNTIYF. Written as DNA, the CDR3 is TGTGCCAGCAGCGGTTACAGGGGGCCCTCTGGAAACACCATATATTTT.

V usage is TRBV3-1 (or the pseudogene TRBV3-2) and J usage is TRBJ2-7, with 7 nucleotides matching TRBD2. With 1 base clipped from V and 0 bases from J, the junction kept 6 bases outside the gene matches. The CDR3 totals 16 residues. Per the germline V gene, CDR1 is LGHDT and CDR2 is YNNKEL (reference sequence). This CDR3 is CASSQAVAGPSYEQYV. The CDR3, as DNA: TGTGCCAGCAGCCAAGCGGTAGCGGGTCCCTCCTACGAGCAGTACGTC.

The V and J genes are TRBV7-9 and TRBJ2-1, with D possibly TRBD1 on 5 matching bases. Germline V lookup: CDR1 SEHNR, CDR2 FQNEAQ (reference sequence). The CDR3 has 17 residues. V was cut by 1 base and J by 1 base, with 14 bases left in between. CDR3 protein: CASSLGQGGVSYNEQFF. CDR3 nucleotide sequence: TGTGCCAGCAGCTTAGGGCAGGGTGGGGTGTCCTACAATGAGCAGTTCTTC.

The count of this clone is one. The V call is TRBV3-1 (or the pseudogene TRBV3-2), the J call TRBJ1-2; TRBD1 aligns across 7 bases. Looked up from germline, CDR1 is LGHDT and CDR2 is YNNKEL (reference sequence). V gave up 1 base and J gave up 8 bases; unmatched junction bases: 10. There are 15 residues in the CDR3. The CDR3 is CASSQGFRGSWGYTF. CDR3 nucleotides: TGTGCCAGCAGCCAAGGTTTCAGGGGGTCCTGGGGCTACACCTTC.